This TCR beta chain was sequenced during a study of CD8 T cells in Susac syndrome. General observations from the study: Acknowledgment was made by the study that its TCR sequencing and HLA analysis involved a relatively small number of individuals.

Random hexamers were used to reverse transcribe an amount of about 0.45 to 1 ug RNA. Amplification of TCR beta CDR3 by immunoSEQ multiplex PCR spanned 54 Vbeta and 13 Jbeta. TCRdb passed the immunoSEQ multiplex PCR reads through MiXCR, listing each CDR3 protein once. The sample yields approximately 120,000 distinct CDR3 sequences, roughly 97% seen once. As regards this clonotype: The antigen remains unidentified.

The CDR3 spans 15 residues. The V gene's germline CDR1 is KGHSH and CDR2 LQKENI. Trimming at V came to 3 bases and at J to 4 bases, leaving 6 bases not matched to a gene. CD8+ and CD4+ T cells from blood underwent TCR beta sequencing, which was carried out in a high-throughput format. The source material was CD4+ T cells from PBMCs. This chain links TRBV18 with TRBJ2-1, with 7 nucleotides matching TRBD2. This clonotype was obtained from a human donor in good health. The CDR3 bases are TGTGCCAGCTCACCGACTCTAGCGGAGTACAATGAGCAGTTCTTC. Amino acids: CASSPTLAEYNEQFF.